A single sample is the source of the 7 T cell receptor beta chains below, sequenced in a study of shared clonotypes between healthy human individuals. The data were produced by immunoSEQ multiplex PCR, yet TCRdb's version contains in-frame clones alone and is incomplete. Of some 2.3 million clones in the sample, 85% to 95% were seen once. Sequences were obtained from naive CD4+ T cells from PBMCs. The subset was: CD45RA+ positively selected. These receptors were obtained from a man between 18 and 29 years old in good health. Some clones in this sample may be carry-over from other donors' samples.

Comment on this clone: Other DNA sequences in this specimen translate into the identical CDR3. This chain uses TRBV29-1 with TRBJ1-4; perhaps TRBD1 as D (5 bases). CDR1 is SQVTM and CDR2 is ANQGSEA in the germline V gene. The ends were cut back, 1 base at V and 11 bases at J, with 8 bases in the middle. There are 11 residues in the CDR3. The DNA for the CDR3 is TGCAGCGTTGAAGGGGGGGGGAAACTGTTTTTT. It codes for CSVEGGGKLFF.

The chain recombines TRBV30 with TRBJ2-2, with D perhaps TRBD1 (6 bases). The CDR3 covers 15 residues. Trimming pared 5 bases from V and 7 bases from J, leaving 20 bases between. In germline, CDR1 is GTSNPN, CDR2 SVGIG (reference sequence). DNA for the CDR3: TGTGCCTGGGGTCTCATCGGGACACCCCGCGGGGAGCTGTTTTTT. Protein: CAWGLIGTPRGELFF.

The chain uses TRBV7-4 and TRBJ2-7; D not resolved. Trimming took off 7 bases at V and 1 base at J, with 17 bases between the two ends. Germline-derived CDR1 and CDR2 are SGHVT and SQSDAQ. The CDR3 runs to 15 residues. CDR3 coding DNA: TGTGCCAGCATAAAGGTCCTGACGGTATCCTACGAGCAGTACTTC. As protein: CASIKVLTVSYEQYF.

The V call is TRBV5-1, the J call TRBJ1-6; D remains unclear. The CDR3 spans 17 residues. The germline V gene has CDR1 SGHRS and CDR2 YFSETQ. Trimming pared 4 bases from V and 11 bases from J, leaving 25 bases between. DNA for the CDR3: TGCGCCAGCAGCGTAAACAGCCGGGCCTCCTTCCCCCCACCCCTCCACTTT. Amino acids: CASSVNSRASFPPPLHF. Full variable domain (outside the CDR3, taken from reference TRBV5-1 and TRBJ1-6): KAGVTQTPRYLIKTRGQQVTLSCSPISGHRSVSWYQQTPGQGLQFLFEYFSETQRNKGNFPGRFSGRQFSNSRSEMNVSTLELGDSALYLCASSVNSRASFPPPLHFGNGTRLTVT.

About this clone: Other DNA sequences in the same sample also yield this CDR3. V and J are TRBV5-1 and TRBJ2-3, with D unclear. Looked up from germline, CDR1 is SGHRS and CDR2 is YFSETQ. Trimming shortened V by 2 bases and J by 2 bases, and 3 bases separated the two germline ends. This CDR3 is 12 amino acids long. For the CDR3, the DNA is TGCGCCAGCAGCTTAAACACAGATACGCAGTATTTT. It specifies CASSLNTDTQYF.

The rearrangement uses TRBV28 and TRBJ2-3, with D tentatively TRBD1 (7 bases). The CDR3 is made up of 15 amino acids. Germline CDR1 reads MDHEN; CDR2 reads SYDVKM. V was clipped by 5 bases and J by 2 bases, with 14 bases between them. The CDR3 here is CASSAAGQPTDTQYF. Here the CDR3 DNA reads TGTGCCAGCAGTGCCGCGGGACAGCCCACAGATACGCAGTATTTT.

The chain is built from TRBV11-2 and TRBJ2-7; D remains unclear. Trimming took 3 bases from V and 0 from J, leaving 15 bases between them. The CDR3 extends over 16 amino acids. Germline V gives CDR1 SGHAT, CDR2 FQNNGV. CDR3 bases: TGTGCCAGCAGCTTCCATTACGGCAGGAGCTCCTACGAGCAGTACTTC. The encoded protein is CASSFHYGRSSYEQYF.